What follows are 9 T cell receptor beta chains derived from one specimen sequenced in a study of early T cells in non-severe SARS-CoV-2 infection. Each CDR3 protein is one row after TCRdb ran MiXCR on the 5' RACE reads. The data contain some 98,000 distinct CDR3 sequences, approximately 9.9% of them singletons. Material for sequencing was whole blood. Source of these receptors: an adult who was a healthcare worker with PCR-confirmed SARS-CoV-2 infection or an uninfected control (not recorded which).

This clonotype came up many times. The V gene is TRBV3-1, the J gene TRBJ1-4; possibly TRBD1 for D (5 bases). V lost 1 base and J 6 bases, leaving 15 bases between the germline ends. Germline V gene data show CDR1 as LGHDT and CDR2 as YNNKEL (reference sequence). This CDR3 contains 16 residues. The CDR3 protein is CASSQGLRGRDEKLFF. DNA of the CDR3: TGTGCCAGCAGCCAAGGCCTCCGGGGCCGGGATGAAAAACTGTTTTTT.

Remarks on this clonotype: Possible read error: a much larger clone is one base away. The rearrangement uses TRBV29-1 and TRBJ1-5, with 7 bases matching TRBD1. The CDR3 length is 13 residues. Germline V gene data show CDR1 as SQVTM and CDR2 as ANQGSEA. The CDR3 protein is CCVSTGQEQPQHF. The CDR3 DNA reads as TGCTGCGTTTCGACAGGGCAGGAACAGCCCCAGCATTTT.

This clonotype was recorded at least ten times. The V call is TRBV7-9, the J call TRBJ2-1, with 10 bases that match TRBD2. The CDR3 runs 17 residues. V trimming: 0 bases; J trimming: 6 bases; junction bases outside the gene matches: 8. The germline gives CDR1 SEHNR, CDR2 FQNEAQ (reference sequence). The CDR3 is CASSLAIGASGSNEQFF. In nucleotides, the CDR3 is TGTGCCAGCAGCTTAGCAATCGGGGCTAGCGGGAGCAATGAGCAGTTCTTC.

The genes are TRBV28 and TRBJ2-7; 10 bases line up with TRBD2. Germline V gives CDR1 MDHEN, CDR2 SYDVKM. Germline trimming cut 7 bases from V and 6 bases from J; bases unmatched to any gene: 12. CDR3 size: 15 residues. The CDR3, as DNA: TGTGCCAGCAATAATCCTAGCGGGAGTTTCCGCGAGCAGTACTTC. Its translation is CASNNPSGSFREQYF.

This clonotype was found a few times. The CDR3 reads CASSVVDTLGNEQFF. Written as DNA, the CDR3 is TGTGCCAGCAGCGTAGTGGACACGTTGGGGAATGAGCAGTTCTTC. The chain recombines TRBV9 with TRBJ2-1; tentatively, D is TRBD1 (5 bases). This CDR3 contains 15 residues. CDR1 is SGDLS, CDR2 YYNGEE, per germline. V lost 0 bases and J lost 7, with 14 bases in between.

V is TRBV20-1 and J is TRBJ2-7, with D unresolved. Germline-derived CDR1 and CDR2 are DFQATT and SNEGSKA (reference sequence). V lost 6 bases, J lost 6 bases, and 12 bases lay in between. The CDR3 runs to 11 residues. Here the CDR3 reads CSAPTPAEQYF. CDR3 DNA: TGCAGTGCCCCCACCCCGGCCGAGCAGTACTTC.

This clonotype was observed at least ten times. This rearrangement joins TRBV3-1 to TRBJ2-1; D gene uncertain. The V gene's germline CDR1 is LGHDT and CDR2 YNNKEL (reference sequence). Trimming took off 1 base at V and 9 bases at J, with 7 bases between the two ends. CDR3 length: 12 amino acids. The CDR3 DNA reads TGTGCCAGCAGCCAAGTTATGAGTGAGCAGTTCTTC. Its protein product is CASSQVMSEQFF.

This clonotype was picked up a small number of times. The CDR3 region is CASSPPGGYEDTQYF. The DNA for the CDR3 is TGTGCCAGTAGTCCTCCAGGGGGCTATGAAGATACGCAGTATTTT. The chain recombines TRBV19 with TRBJ2-3; 8 bases are a match to TRBD1. The CDR3 covers 15 residues. V gave up 5 bases and J gave up 5 bases; unmatched junction bases: 9. Germline V gives CDR1 LNHDA, CDR2 SQIVND (reference sequence).

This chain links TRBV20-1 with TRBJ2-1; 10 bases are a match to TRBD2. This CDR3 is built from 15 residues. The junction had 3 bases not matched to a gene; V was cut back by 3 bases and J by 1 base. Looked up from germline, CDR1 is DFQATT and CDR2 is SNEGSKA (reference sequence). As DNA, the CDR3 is TGCAGTGCTAGGGCACTAGCGGGATCCTACAATGAGCAGTTCTTC. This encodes CSARALAGSYNEQFF.